This section outlines one TCR beta chain sequence together with its context. No antigen is known for it. Per-base qualities were not stored, and no clone one base away is much larger. Using the deep immunoSEQ assay, multiplex PCR amplified TCR CDR3 regions from genomic DNA. Genomic DNA extracted from each cell subset was distributed evenly over all wells of several immunoSEQ 96-well plates, and each plate served as one replicate. For unsorted PBMC, each replicate PCR was loaded with roughly 270 ng genomic DNA, equivalent to tens of thousands of T cell genomes. Ten immunoSEQ deep assay plates were used to sequence unsorted PBMC genomic DNA. Purified libraries were quantified with a Qubit 3.0 fluorometer, sized on a Bioanalyzer 2100, and re-quantified with the KAPA Library Quantification kit. Every immunoSEQ 96-well plate was sequenced on a separate single-read 150-cycle Illumina NextSeq 550 flow cell. On the study's bioinformatics: Because only junctional sequences without quality scores were contained in the immunoSEQ output, filtering matching that applied to full-length reads could not be performed. To assign V/J genes and CDR3, sequences were annotated against IMGT germline references using PyIR, a Python wrapper for IgBLAST v1.9. Reads were filtered out if the reads had weak V/J assignments (E-value above 1e-6), no CDR3, stop codons, out-of-frame junctions, or ambiguous translated residues. V3J clonotypes were defined as sequences sharing the same inferred V gene, J gene, and CDR3 amino acid sequence. The percentage overlap between two repertoires was calculated by dividing the number of shared unique clonotypes by the size of the smaller repertoire. RTK rarefaction, the Chao1 estimator, and Recon v2.1 estimates of unobserved clonotypes were used to assess repertoire richness. TCRdb retrieved this table from immuneACCESS and kept in-frame rearrangements only. Not all clones are present; in checked studies, unresolved V genes account for under half, and no reason is known for the remainder. That table supplies the V and J calls and clone size; D and trimming were determined from the DNA. In this sample the table shows some 500,000 clones, around 77% of which occur a single time. The biggest ten clones account for about 11% of the sample.

Healthy HIV-negative adults with no recently reported acute infections or vaccinations were included as donors. Only Caucasian adults living in Nashville, Tennessee, USA were represented among the donors. For unsorted samples, tens of millions of PBMCs were counted, and genomic DNA was extracted using the QIAamp DNA Blood Mini kit. Blood was collected by leukapheresis, and PBMCs were isolated by Ficoll-Histopaque density gradient centrifugation and then cryopreserved in liquid nitrogen vapor phase. These data are taken from a study of shared clonotypes between healthy human individuals (TCRdb year 2020). With regard to the full study: A couple of women and a few men aged 18 to 49 years were included in the cohort. The study deeply sequenced blood TCR repertoires of about five healthy adults to estimate repertoire size and the extent of clonotype sharing between individuals. Libraries were prepared and TCR repertoires were sequenced by different laboratories using diverse techniques, in order to increase sequencing depth and limit assay-specific biases. Leukapheresis yielded between about 0.85 and 9.5 billion PBMCs per donor.

The CDR3, from cysteine to phenylalanine, totals 15 residues. Of all the DNA, just the CDR3 is kept, 45 bases in frame from base 1. According to the germline V gene, CDR1 reads MGHRA and CDR2 reads YSYEKL. V is cut by 6 bases and J by 3 bases, and the space between the germline ends is 14 bases. Overall results and qualifications from the work: Sampling was limited to blood, and TCR repertoires in tissue likely differ from TCR repertoires in blood. Pairwise subsampling led to the expectation that sequencing depth would affect the degree of clonotype sharing among donors. The small number of donors limited the genetic and exposure-history diversity represented.

The receptor was isolated from a woman in her 40s in good health. Some clones in this sample may be carry-over from other donors' samples. The chain is encoded by TRBV4-1 joined to TRBJ2-2, and the D gene may be TRBD2, 5 bases matching. The sample taken for sequencing was PBMCs. The DNA is TGCGCCAGCAGTTTCGAGGGAGTGGACACCGGGGAGCTGTTTTTT. It specifies CASSFEGVDTGELFF.